This TCR beta chain was retrieved from a study of blood T cells in healthy people across ages. Study results and limitations: Roughly linearly, TCR beta diversity per million T cells fell as age increased.

In regard to this clonotype: The antigen is not known.

A second roughly 6 to 11 cycle PCR used barcoded and J-beta primers. Each of the cDNA molecules was tagged by a template-switch adaptor with 12 random nucleotides. TCRdb reprocessed the 5' RACE reads via MiXCR and lists one record per CDR3 protein. The sample shows 600,000 to 1,000,000 distinct CDR3 sequences, 20% to 25% of them seen only once. This CDR3 comprises 16 residues. V was pared by 0 bases and J by 0 bases, with 13 bases between. Germline V CDR1 and CDR2: SGDLS, YYNGEE. The sample also formed part of further work on T cells of mothers and their children. That paper states: A second PCR was performed with the M1S primer. This primer added sample barcodes and 2-4 random nucleotides. With unrelated pairs as the comparison, related mother-child pairs had a slightly higher overlap that was not significant.

The clonotype originates from a boy between 10 and 17 years old in good health. Sequenced input: blood. The rearrangement uses TRBV9 and TRBJ2-7; perhaps D is TRBD1 or TRBD2 (5 bases each). The CDR3, as DNA: TGTGCCAGCAGCGTAGACCCGGGGCCAAGCTCCTACGAGCAGTACTTC. Its translation is CASSVDPGPSSYEQYF.